Presented here are 10 T cell receptor beta chains from one specimen sequenced in a study of cytomegalovirus exposure and HLA in healthy donors. Primers included in the PCR were 60 Vbeta and 13 Jbeta primers. Sequencing used immunoSEQ multiplex PCR; TCRdb keeps in-frame clones, though not all of them. In the table there are 150,000 to 180,000 clones, 65% to 80% of which are singletons. Sequenced: PBMCs. These TCRs come from a man aged 18 to 35 in good health and CMV-seronegative.

J is TRBJ2-2 and V is TRBV21-1; the table's D gene call, TRBD1, was not cross checked with the DNA. TRBV21-1 represents a pseudogene. This CDR3 has 15 residues. CDR3 amino acids: CASSNEGENTGELFF. The CDR3, as DNA: TGTGCCAGCAGCAATGAGGGGGAGAACACCGGGGAGCTGTTTTTT.

The rearrangement joins TRBV6-5 to TRBJ1-1; no clear D gene. This CDR3 comprises 11 residues. With 5 bases removed from V and 9 bases from J, the gap between germline ends came to 10 bases. CDR1 is MNHEY, CDR2 SVGAGI, per germline. CDR3: CASSHREKAFF. CDR3 nucleotides: TGTGCCAGCAGTCACCGGGAAAAAGCTTTCTTT.

This clone appeared a single time. J is TRBJ1-4 and V is TRBV15; 11 bases fit TRBD1. Germline V gene lookup returns CDR1 LNHNV and CDR2 YYDKDF (reference sequence). Unmatched junction bases numbered 4, after V lost 6 bases and J lost 7 bases. This CDR3 has 14 residues. The CDR3: CATRRDRGSEKLFF. The CDR3 DNA follows: TGTGCCACCAGGCGGGACAGGGGGAGTGAAAAACTGTTTTTT. Full variable domain (rest looked up from reference TRBV15 and TRBJ1-4): DAMVIQNPRYQVTQFGKPVTLSCSQTLNHNVMYWYQQKSSQAPKLLFHYYDKDFNNEADTPDNFQSRRPNTSFCFLDIRSPGLGDTAMYLCATRRDRGSEKLFFGSGTQLSVL.

This clone was picked up a small number of times. CDR3 DNA: TGTGCCAGCAGTACCCGACAGGTCGACTACACCTTC. Its protein is CASSTRQVDYTF. The chain employs TRBV6-5 and TRBJ1-2; tentative D call: TRBD1 (6 bases). Trimming cost V 5 bases and J 10 bases, with 14 bases left between them. This CDR3 has 12 residues. The V gene's germline CDR1 is MNHEY and CDR2 SVGAGI.

This clone appeared once. The chain is built from TRBV7-9 and TRBJ1-4, with D possibly matching TRBD1 (5 bases). V lost 4 bases, J lost 5 bases, and 14 bases lay in between. This CDR3 region has 15 residues. CDR1 is SEHNR and CDR2 is FQNEAQ in the germline V gene (reference sequence). This CDR3 reads CASSSRAGTNEKLFF. CDR3 nucleotide sequence: TGTGCCAGCAGCTCGAGGGCGGGGACCAATGAAAAACTGTTTTTT.

The V gene is TRBV19, the J gene TRBJ2-1; TRBD2 might be the D (5 bases). Per the germline V gene, CDR1 is LNHDA and CDR2 is SQIVND (reference sequence). Trimming took 3 bases from V and 3 from J, leaving 6 bases between them. This CDR3 has 13 residues. CDR3 DNA: TGTGCCAGTAGTATCGGGGACTACAATGAGCAGTTCTTC. This gives the protein CASSIGDYNEQFF.

The CDR3 DNA is TGCGCCAGCAGCTGGAGGGAGTACAGGGGGGGTGACGAGCAGTACTTC. It is translated as CASSWREYRGGDEQYF. This chain links TRBV5-1 with TRBJ2-5; weak D call: TRBD1 (8 bases). The tail of the sequence fits TRBJ2-7 better, so the J call may be wrong. Germline-derived CDR1 and CDR2 are SGHRS and YFSETQ. This CDR3 contains 16 residues.

The genes are TRBV23-1 and TRBJ2-7; TRBD1 is a possible D gene (6 bases). TRBV23-1 counts as an open reading frame of uncertain function. The ends were cut back, 8 bases at V and 0 bases at J, with 14 bases in the middle. The CDR3 totals 14 residues. In DNA form, the CDR3 reads TGCGCCAGCCTAGGGGGAGTGAACTCCTACGAGCAGTACTTC. It encodes CASLGGVNSYEQYF.

The sample holds a few counts of this clone. The gene calls are TRBV5-1 and TRBJ1-5; possibly TRBD1 for D (6 bases). Between the trimmed V and J ends, which lost 5 bases and 2 bases, there was a span of 20 bases. CDR1 SGHRS and CDR2 YFSETQ come from the germline V gene. There are 17 residues in the CDR3. The CDR3 bases are TGCGCCAGCAGTCCAGAGGGGGAAAAAGGTGGCAATCAGCCCCAGCATTTT. Translation: CASSPEGEKGGNQPQHF. Full variable domain (rest looked up from reference TRBV5-1 and TRBJ1-5): KAGVTQTPRYLIKTRGQQVTLSCSPISGHRSVSWYQQTPGQGLQFLFEYFSETQRNKGNFPGRFSGRQFSNSRSEMNVSTLELGDSALYLCASSPEGEKGGNQPQHFGDGTRLSIL.

The rearrangement uses TRBV5-1 and TRBJ1-1, with D maybe TRBD1 (5 bases). The CDR3 covers 12 residues. V was shortened by 7 bases and J by 3 bases, with 10 bases between the two germline ends. Germline V gives CDR1 SGHRS, CDR2 YFSETQ. The CDR3 loop reads CASGPGDTEAFF. Here the CDR3 DNA reads TGCGCCAGCGGCCCGGGGGACACTGAAGCTTTCTTT. Filled out from reference TRBV5-1 and TRBJ1-1, the complete variable domain reads KAGVTQTPRYLIKTRGQQVTLSCSPISGHRSVSWYQQTPGQGLQFLFEYFSETQRNKGNFPGRFSGRQFSNSRSEMNVSTLELGDSALYLCASGPGDTEAFFGQGTRLTVV.